These 25 T cell receptor beta chains share one sample of origin, sequenced in a study of control samples from healthy donors and cancer patients. Sequencing used immunoSEQ multiplex PCR; TCRdb keeps in-frame clones, though not all of them. The sample records 71,000 or so clones, 89% being singletons. Sequencing was carried out using PBMCs. Receptors were obtained from a man aged 55 to 70 with lung cancer.

The rearrangement links TRBV7-3 to TRBJ2-5, with TRBD1 matching over 9 bases. The CDR3 totals 19 residues. Losses at the gene ends were 2 bases for V and 5 bases for J; bases not matched to a gene: 18. Germline CDR1 reads SGHTA; CDR2 reads FQGTGA. CDR3 amino acids: CASSLYPRLGQGSGETQYF. The DNA for the CDR3 is TGTGCCAGCAGCTTATACCCTCGGCTGGGACAGGGATCGGGTGAGACCCAGTACTTC.

This clone has just a few counts. The genes are TRBV6-6 and TRBJ1-5; tentatively, D is TRBD1 (5 bases). V was clipped by 7 bases and J by 0 bases, with 13 bases between them. The CDR3 spans 15 residues. Germline assignment: CDR1 MNHNY and CDR2 SVGAGI (reference sequence). The DNA for the CDR3 is TGTGCCAGCACACGGGACGTGGGTAGCAATCAGCCCCAGCATTTT. As protein: CASTRDVGSNQPQHF.

This clone was seen a single time. The chain combines TRBV7-8 with TRBJ2-3; 12 bases align to TRBD1. The length of the CDR3 is 15 residues. V was pared by 3 bases and J by 4 bases, with 2 bases of the junction left unmatched. Germline V gene data show CDR1 as SGHVS and CDR2 as FQNEAQ. This CDR3 reads CASSFGTGGPDTQYF. For the CDR3, the DNA is TGTGCCAGCAGCTTTGGGACAGGGGGCCCAGATACGCAGTATTTT. The full variable domain, rest sourced from reference TRBV7-8 and TRBJ2-3, is GAGVSQSPRYKVAKRGQDVALRCDPISGHVSLFWYQQALGQGPEFLTYFQNEAQLDKSGLPSDRFFAERPEGSVSTLKIQRTQQEDSAVYLCASSFGTGGPDTQYFGPGTRLTVL.

The chain employs TRBV2 and TRBJ2-3, with D tentatively TRBD2 (6 bases). Trimming took 6 bases from V and 0 from J, leaving 10 bases between them. This CDR3 spans 14 amino acids. Germline V gene sequence: CDR1 SNHLY, CDR2 FYNNEI. The CDR3 region is CASSQTSSTDTQYF. CDR3 DNA: TGTGCCAGCAGCCAGACTAGTAGCACAGATACGCAGTATTTT.

This clone was seen more than once but under ten times. The chain recombines TRBV6-5 with TRBJ1-5; D unclear. V was pared by 4 bases and J by 5 bases, with 9 bases between. The CDR3 has 13 residues. Germline CDR1 MNHEY, CDR2 SVGAGI. The CDR3 sequence is CASSSTNYQPQHF. Written as DNA, the CDR3 is TGTGCCAGCAGTTCCACGAACTATCAGCCCCAGCATTTT.

This chain connects TRBV6-6 to TRBJ2-3; D is uncertain. This CDR3 contains 14 residues. The V gene lost 0 bases and the J gene lost 0 bases, with 4 bases spanning the gap. From germline, CDR1 is MNHNY and CDR2 SVGAGI (reference sequence). CDR3 sequence reads: CASSYSRSTDTQYF. Written as DNA, the CDR3 is TGTGCCAGCAGTTACTCAAGGAGCACAGATACGCAGTATTTT.

This clone was seen just once. The gene calls are TRBV30 and TRBJ2-7; D is possibly TRBD1 or TRBD2 (5 bases each). Trimming removed 4 bases from V and 4 bases from J, with 14 bases in between. The CDR3 extends over 13 amino acids. Germline values: CDR1 GTSNPN, CDR2 SVGIG (reference sequence). The DNA of the CDR3 is TGTGCCTGGACCCCCGACAGCGGTTACGAGCAGTACTTC. This translates into CAWTPDSGYEQYF.

The CDR3 here is CASSPRQGLSSGANVLTF. CDR3 nucleotides: TGTGCCAGCAGCCCCCGACAGGGACTCAGCTCTGGGGCCAACGTCCTGACTTTC. The J gene is TRBJ2-6, the V gene TRBV5-6, with D possibly being TRBD1 (7 bases). Germline CDR1 reads SGHDT; CDR2 reads YYEEEE. Trimming removed 4 bases from V and 0 bases from J, with 17 bases in between. This CDR3 is built from 18 residues.

V usage is TRBV30 and J usage is TRBJ1-6; 7 bases match TRBD1. CDR1 is GTSNPN and CDR2 is SVGIG in the germline V gene (reference sequence). The V segment lost 4 bases and the J segment 4 bases; nucleotides outside the gene matches: 1. The CDR3 loop spans 13 amino acids. Written as DNA, the CDR3 is TGTGCCTGGACGGGACAGTATAATTCACCCCTCCACTTT. It yields the protein CAWTGQYNSPLHF.

The chain joins TRBV2 to TRBJ1-4; TRBD1 agrees at 8 bases. V was pared by 3 bases and J by 17 bases, with 8 bases of the junction left unmatched. Germline V gene data show CDR1 as SNHLY and CDR2 as FYNNEI. This CDR3 region has 12 residues. The CDR3 loop reads CASSETGTGPFF. The CDR3 nucleotides read TGTGCCAGCAGTGAGACCGGGACAGGCCCCTTTTTT. Using reference TRBV2 and TRBJ1-4 for the parts outside the CDR3, the full variable domain is EPEVTQTPSHQVTQMGQEVILRCVPISNHLYFYWYRQILGQKVEFLVSFYNNEISEKSEIFDDQFSVERPDGSNFTLKIRSTKLEDSAMYFCASSETGTGPFFGSGTQLSVL.

The rearrangement links TRBV7-8 to TRBJ1-1, with a weak D call TRBD1 (6 bases). CDR1 and CDR2 from the germline V gene are SGHVS and FQNEAQ. This CDR3 contains 14 residues. Trimming removed 1 base at V and 4 bases at J, with 10 bases between. The CDR3 region is CASSLVRGSTEAFF. DNA of the CDR3: TGTGCCAGCAGCTTAGTGAGGGGGAGCACTGAAGCTTTCTTT.

This rearrangement joins TRBV5-1 to TRBJ1-2; D ambiguous. The germline V gene encodes CDR1 SGHRS and CDR2 YFSETQ. V dropped 6 bases and J dropped 0 bases, with 12 bases sitting between them. The CDR3 consists of 14 residues. The CDR3 region is CASKLTVTNYGYTF. In DNA form, the CDR3 reads TGCGCCAGCAAACTCACGGTGACTAACTATGGCTACACCTTC. The full variable domain, rest sourced from reference TRBV5-1 and TRBJ1-2, is KAGVTQTPRYLIKTRGQQVTLSCSPISGHRSVSWYQQTPGQGLQFLFEYFSETQRNKGNFPGRFSGRQFSNSRSEMNVSTLELGDSALYLCASKLTVTNYGYTFGSGTRLTVV.

The chain carries TRBV18 and TRBJ2-7, with no clear D. CDR1 is KGHSH and CDR2 is LQKENI in the germline V gene. With 6 bases removed from V and 4 bases from J, the gap between germline ends came to 13 bases. The CDR3 totals 13 residues. The CDR3 reads CASSTGPSYEQYV. DNA for the CDR3: TGTGCCAGCTCCACGGGTCCTAGTTACGAGCAGTACGTC.

This clone has more than one count but fewer than ten. The V call is TRBV19, the J call TRBJ2-2, with TRBD1 matching 9 bases. Losses at the gene ends were 7 bases for V and 4 bases for J; bases not matched to a gene: 16. This CDR3 spans 18 amino acids. CDR1 is LNHDA and CDR2 is SQIVND in the germline V gene (reference sequence). In DNA, the CDR3 is TGTGCCAGTACTATCCTTGAAGGACAGGGGCTTTCCACCGGGGAGCTGTTTTTT. Amino acids: CASTILEGQGLSTGELFF.

This chain uses TRBV7-2 with TRBJ1-2, with 8 bases matching TRBD1. Looked up from germline, CDR1 is SGHTA and CDR2 is FQGNSA. This CDR3 is built from 13 residues. V gave up 5 bases and J gave up 4 bases; unmatched junction bases: 3. The CDR3 DNA follows: TGTGCCAGCAGCCCCGGACAGGGCTATGGCTACACCTTC. Encoded protein: CASSPGQGYGYTF.

The chain has TRBV6-1 and TRBJ2-7; D may match TRBD1 or TRBD2 (5 bases each). Germline CDR1 is MNHNS and CDR2 is SASEGT. V gave up 1 base and J gave up 5 bases, with 9 bases separating them. CDR3 length: 13 residues. The CDR3 DNA sequence: TGTGCCAGCAGTGAAGGCAGGGACCACGAGCAGTACTTC. This codes for CASSEGRDHEQYF.

The chain joins TRBV7-9 to TRBJ2-3; D is perhaps TRBD1 (5 bases). This CDR3 region has 16 residues. V lost 5 bases to trimming and J lost 0 bases, with 15 bases between them. Germline CDR1 SEHNR, CDR2 FQNEAQ (reference sequence). CDR3 residues: CASSTQGPDSTDTQYF. In DNA form, the CDR3 reads TGTGCCAGCAGCACCCAGGGCCCTGATAGCACAGATACGCAGTATTTT. Based on the CDR3 plus reference TRBV7-9 and TRBJ2-3, the full variable domain is DTGVSQNPRHKITKRGQNVTFRCDPISEHNRLYWYRQTLGQGPEFLTYFQNEAQLEKSRLLSDRFSAERPKGSFSTLEIQRTEQGDSAMYLCASSTQGPDSTDTQYFGPGTRLTVL.

This chain connects TRBV2 to TRBJ2-5, with 10 bases that match TRBD2. This CDR3 has 15 residues. Germline assignment: CDR1 SNHLY and CDR2 FYNNEI. Trimming at V came to 5 bases and at J to 4 bases, leaving 7 bases not matched to a gene. CDR3 amino acids: CASSQIAGGSETQYF. CDR3 bases: TGTGCCAGCAGTCAGATAGCGGGGGGTTCAGAGACCCAGTACTTC.

The J gene is TRBJ2-1, the V gene TRBV27, with 10 positions matching TRBD2. Trimming took 5 bases from V and 2 from J; bases not matched to a gene: 6. The CDR3 length is 16 residues. Germline V gives CDR1 MNHEY, CDR2 SMNVEV (reference sequence). The CDR3 is CASSPRLAGTYNEQFF. The DNA for the CDR3 is TGTGCCAGCAGTCCGCGACTAGCGGGCACCTACAATGAGCAGTTCTTC.

This clone has more than one count but fewer than ten. The rearrangement joins TRBV6-5 to TRBJ1-4; 8 nucleotides align to TRBD1. The V and J ends lost 6 bases and 8 bases, in that order; junction bases with no gene match: 8. The CDR3 spans 14 residues. Germline V gene data show CDR1 as MNHEY and CDR2 as SVGAGI. DNA for the CDR3: TGTGCCAGCAGGTCGACAGGGGAGGTCGAAAAACTGTTTTTT. Translated, it gives CASRSTGEVEKLFF.

J is TRBJ2-2 and V is TRBV5-5, with a tentative D call TRBD1 (6 bases). V was shortened by 4 bases and J by 7 bases, with 20 bases between the two germline ends. Germline assignment: CDR1 SGHKS and CDR2 YYEKEE (reference sequence). The CDR3 sequence is 16 residues long. The CDR3: CASSPDSGSRGGELFF. In DNA, the CDR3 is TGTGCCAGCAGCCCGGACAGCGGATCCAGGGGCGGGGAGCTGTTTTTT.

V is TRBV24-1 and J is TRBJ2-7, with no clear D. Between the trimmed V and J ends, which lost 7 bases and 3 bases, there was a span of 12 bases. The V gene's germline CDR1 is KGHDR and CDR2 SFDVKD. CDR3 length equals 13 residues. This chain's CDR3 is CATSKGGDYEQYF. In DNA, the CDR3 is TGTGCCACCAGCAAGGGCGGCGACTACGAGCAGTACTTC.

The genes are TRBV5-5 and TRBJ2-2; no reliable D call. CDR3 size: 16 residues. The germline V gene has CDR1 SGHKS and CDR2 YYEKEE (reference sequence). The germline V and J ends were trimmed by 0 bases and 1 base, with 10 bases remaining between them. The CDR3 reads CASSLEIGLNTGELFF. CDR3 nucleotide sequence: TGTGCCAGCAGCTTGGAAATAGGCTTGAACACCGGGGAGCTGTTTTTT.

This chain uses TRBV4-1 with TRBJ1-2; no clear D. The CDR3 has 15 amino acids. The germline V and J ends were trimmed by 0 bases and 4 bases, with 12 bases remaining between them. Germline V lookup: CDR1 MGHRA, CDR2 YSYEKL. In nucleotides, the CDR3 is TGCGCCAGCAGCCAAGAATGGGTAGGCGCCTATGGCTACACCTTC. Its protein product is CASSQEWVGAYGYTF.

This chain links TRBV2 with TRBJ2-2; D call uncertain. The CDR3 is made up of 16 amino acids. In germline, CDR1 is SNHLY, CDR2 FYNNEI. Trimming cost V 4 bases and J 1 base, with 13 bases left between them. The DNA for the CDR3 is TGTGCCAGCAGTGCCCTTGAGGCCCAGAACACCGGGGAGCTGTTTTTT. Amino acid sequence: CASSALEAQNTGELFF.